This TCR beta chain appears in the sequencing data of a study of blood T cell repertoires in COVID-19. Background on the study: From the United States, Italy and Spain came samples of acute and convalescent COVID-19.

The table came from immunoSEQ multiplex PCR; TCRdb's copy has only in-frame clones and leaves some out. The sample has under 250,000 clones; about 80% are singletons. The CDR3 runs to 13 residues. Trimming took 5 bases from V and 3 from J, leaving 10 bases between them. The sequence was obtained from a man aged 50 or older with active or convalescent COVID-19. The chain recombines TRBV12-3 or TRBV12-4 with TRBJ1-2, with a possible D match to TRBD1 (6 bases). Sequenced: peripheral blood. CDR3 DNA sequence: TGTGCCAGCAGTCCCGCAGGGGACTATGGCTACACCTTC. It is translated as CASSPAGDYGYTF.